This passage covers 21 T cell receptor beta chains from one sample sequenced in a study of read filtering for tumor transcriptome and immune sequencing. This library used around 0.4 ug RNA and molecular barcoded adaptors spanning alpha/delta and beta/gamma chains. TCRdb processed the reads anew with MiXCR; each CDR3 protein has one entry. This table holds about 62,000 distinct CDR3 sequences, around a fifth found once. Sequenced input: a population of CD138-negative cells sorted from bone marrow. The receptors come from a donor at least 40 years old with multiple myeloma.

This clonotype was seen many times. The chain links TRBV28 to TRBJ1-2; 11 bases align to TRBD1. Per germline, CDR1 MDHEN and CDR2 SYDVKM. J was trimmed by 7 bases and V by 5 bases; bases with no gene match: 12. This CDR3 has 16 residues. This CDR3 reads CASSTLSLGQGVGYTF. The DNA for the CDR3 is TGTGCCAGCAGTACTCTGTCCCTGGGACAGGGGGTTGGCTACACCTTC.

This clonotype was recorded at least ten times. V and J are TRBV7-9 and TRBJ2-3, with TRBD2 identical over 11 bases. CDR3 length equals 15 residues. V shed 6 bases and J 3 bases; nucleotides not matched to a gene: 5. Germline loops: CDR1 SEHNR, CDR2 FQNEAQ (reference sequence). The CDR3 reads CASSSRLAGTDTQYF. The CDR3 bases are TGTGCCAGCAGTTCCAGACTAGCGGGGACAGATACGCAGTATTTT. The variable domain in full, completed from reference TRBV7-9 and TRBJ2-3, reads DTGVSQNPRHKITKRGQNVTFRCDPISEHNRLYWYRQTLGQGPEFLTYFQNEAQLEKSRLLSDRFSAERPKGSFSTLEIQRTEQGDSAMYLCASSSRLAGTDTQYFGPGTRLTVL.

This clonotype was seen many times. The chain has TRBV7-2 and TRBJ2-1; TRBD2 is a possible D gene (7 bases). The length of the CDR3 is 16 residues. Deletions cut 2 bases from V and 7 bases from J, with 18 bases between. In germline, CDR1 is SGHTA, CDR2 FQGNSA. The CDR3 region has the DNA TGTGCCAGCAGCTTAAAGGCGGGAGAAGGGGGGAATGAGCAGTTCTTC. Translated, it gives CASSLKAGEGGNEQFF.

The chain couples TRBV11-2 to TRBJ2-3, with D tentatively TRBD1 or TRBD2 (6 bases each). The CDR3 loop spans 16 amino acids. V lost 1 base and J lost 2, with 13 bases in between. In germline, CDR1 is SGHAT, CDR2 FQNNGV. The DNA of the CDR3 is TGTGCCAGCAGCTTAGTCTGGGGGGCTGACACAGATACGCAGTATTTT. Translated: CASSLVWGADTDTQYF.

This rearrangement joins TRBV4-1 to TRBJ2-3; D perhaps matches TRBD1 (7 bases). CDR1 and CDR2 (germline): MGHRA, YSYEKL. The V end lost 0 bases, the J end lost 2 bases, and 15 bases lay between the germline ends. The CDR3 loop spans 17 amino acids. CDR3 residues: CASSQDPGGTITDTQYF. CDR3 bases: TGCGCCAGCAGCCAAGATCCAGGGGGGACGATCACAGATACGCAGTATTTT.

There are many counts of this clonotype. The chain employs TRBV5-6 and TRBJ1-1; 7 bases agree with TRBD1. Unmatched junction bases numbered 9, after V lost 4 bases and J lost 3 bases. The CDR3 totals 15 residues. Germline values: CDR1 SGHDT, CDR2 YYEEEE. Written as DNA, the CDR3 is TGTGCCAGCAGCGACAGGGTAGGGATGGACACTGAAGCTTTCTTT. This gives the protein CASSDRVGMDTEAFF.

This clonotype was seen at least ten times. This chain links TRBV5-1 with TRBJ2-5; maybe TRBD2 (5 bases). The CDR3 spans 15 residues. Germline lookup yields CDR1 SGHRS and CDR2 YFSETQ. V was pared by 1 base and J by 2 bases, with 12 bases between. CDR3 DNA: TGCGCCAGCAGCTTGAGCCTGGAGCGGCAAGAGACCCAGTACTTC. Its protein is CASSLSLERQETQYF.

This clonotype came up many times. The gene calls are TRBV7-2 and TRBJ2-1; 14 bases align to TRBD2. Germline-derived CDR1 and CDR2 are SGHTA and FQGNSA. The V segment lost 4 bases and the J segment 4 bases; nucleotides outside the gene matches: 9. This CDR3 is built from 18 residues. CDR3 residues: CASSSRTSGGPTYNEQFF. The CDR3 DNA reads TGTGCCAGCAGCTCCCGGACTAGCGGGGGGCCCACATACAATGAGCAGTTCTTC.

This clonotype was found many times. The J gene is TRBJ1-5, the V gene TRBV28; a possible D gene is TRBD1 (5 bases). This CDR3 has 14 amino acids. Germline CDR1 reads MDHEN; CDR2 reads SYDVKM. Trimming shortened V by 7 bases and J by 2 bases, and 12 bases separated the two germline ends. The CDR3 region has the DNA TGTGCCAGCACCCCTCGGGGGGGCAATCAGCCCCAGCATTTT. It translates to CASTPRGGNQPQHF.

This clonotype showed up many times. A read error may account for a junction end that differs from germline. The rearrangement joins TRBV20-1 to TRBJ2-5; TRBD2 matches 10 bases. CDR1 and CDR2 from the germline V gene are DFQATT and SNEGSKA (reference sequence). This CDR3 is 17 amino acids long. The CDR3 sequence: CSAGEGLAGDVLETQYF. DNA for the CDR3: TGCAGTGCTGGAGAGGGGCTAGCGGGGGATGTCTTAGAGACCCAGTACTTC.

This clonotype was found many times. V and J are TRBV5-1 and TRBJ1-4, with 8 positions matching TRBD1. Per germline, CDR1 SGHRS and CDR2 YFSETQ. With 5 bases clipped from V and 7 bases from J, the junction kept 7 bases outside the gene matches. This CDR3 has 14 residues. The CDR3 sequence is CASSDRGGSEKLFF. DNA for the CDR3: TGCGCCAGCAGTGACAGGGGAGGGAGTGAAAAACTGTTTTTT.

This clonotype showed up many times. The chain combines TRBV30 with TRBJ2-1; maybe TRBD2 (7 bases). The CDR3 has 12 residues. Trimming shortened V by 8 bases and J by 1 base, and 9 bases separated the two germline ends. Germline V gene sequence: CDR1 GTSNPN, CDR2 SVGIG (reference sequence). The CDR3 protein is CARGASYNEQFF. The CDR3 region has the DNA TGTGCCCGGGGGGCTTCCTACAATGAGCAGTTCTTC.

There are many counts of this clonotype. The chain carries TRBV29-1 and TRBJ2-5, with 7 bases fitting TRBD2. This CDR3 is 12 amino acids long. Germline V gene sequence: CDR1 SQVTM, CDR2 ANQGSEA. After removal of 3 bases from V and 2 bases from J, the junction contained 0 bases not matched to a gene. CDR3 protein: CSVERGQETQYF. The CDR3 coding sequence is TGCAGCGTTGAGCGGGGGCAAGAGACCCAGTACTTC.

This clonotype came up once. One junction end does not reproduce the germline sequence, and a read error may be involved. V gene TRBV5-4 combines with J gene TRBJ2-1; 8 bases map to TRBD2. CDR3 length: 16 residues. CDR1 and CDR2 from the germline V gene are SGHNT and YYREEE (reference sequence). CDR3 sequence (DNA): TGTGCCAGCAGCCCCGGTGGTGCGGGAGGTATCAATGAGCAGGTCTTC. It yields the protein CASSPGGAGGINEQVF.

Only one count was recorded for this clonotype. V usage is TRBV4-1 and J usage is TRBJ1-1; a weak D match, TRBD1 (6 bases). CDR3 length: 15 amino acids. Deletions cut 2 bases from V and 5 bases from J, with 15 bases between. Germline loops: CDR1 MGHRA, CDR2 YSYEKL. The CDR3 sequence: CASSQRPDRRTEAFF. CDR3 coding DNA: TGCGCCAGCAGCCAACGGCCCGACAGGAGGACTGAAGCTTTCTTT.

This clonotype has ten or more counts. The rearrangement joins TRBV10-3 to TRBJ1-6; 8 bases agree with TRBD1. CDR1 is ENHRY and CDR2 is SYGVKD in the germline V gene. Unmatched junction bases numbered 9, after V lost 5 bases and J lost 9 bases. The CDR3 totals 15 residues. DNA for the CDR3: TGTGCCATCAGTCCGAGCGGGGACAGGAGTTCACCCCTCCACTTT. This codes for CAISPSGDRSSPLHF.

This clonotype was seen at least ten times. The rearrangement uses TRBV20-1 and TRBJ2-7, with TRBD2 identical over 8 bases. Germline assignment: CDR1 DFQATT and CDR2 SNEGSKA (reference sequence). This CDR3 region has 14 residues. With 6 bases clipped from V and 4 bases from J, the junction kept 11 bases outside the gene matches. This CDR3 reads CSATWRTSNYEQYF. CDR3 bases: TGCAGTGCAACCTGGAGGACTAGCAATTACGAGCAGTACTTC.

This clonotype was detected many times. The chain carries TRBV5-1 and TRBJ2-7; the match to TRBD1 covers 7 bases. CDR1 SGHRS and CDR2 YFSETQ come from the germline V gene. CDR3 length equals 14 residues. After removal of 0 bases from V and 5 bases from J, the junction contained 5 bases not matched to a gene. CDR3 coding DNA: TGCGCCAGCAGCTTGGAGGGGGCGCCGGACGAGCAGTACTTC. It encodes CASSLEGAPDEQYF.

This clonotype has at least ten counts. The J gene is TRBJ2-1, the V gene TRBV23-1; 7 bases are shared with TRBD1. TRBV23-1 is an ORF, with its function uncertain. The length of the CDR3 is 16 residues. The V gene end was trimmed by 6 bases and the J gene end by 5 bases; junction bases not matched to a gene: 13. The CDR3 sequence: CASRPPPWTGDNEQFF. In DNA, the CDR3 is TGCGCCAGCAGGCCCCCCCCATGGACAGGAGACAATGAGCAGTTCTTC.

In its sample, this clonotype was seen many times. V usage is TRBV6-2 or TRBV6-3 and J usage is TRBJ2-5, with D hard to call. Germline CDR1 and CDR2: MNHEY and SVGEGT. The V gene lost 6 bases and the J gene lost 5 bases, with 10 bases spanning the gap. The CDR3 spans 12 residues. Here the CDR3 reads CASRSGPETQYF. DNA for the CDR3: TGTGCCAGCAGATCCGGACCGGAGACCCAGTACTTC.

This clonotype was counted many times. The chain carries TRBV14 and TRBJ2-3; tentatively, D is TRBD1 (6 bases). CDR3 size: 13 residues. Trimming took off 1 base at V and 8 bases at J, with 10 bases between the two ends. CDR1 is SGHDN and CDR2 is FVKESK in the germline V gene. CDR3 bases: TGTGCCAGCAGCCAAGCTATAGGGGGTACGCAGTATTTT. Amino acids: CASSQAIGGTQYF.